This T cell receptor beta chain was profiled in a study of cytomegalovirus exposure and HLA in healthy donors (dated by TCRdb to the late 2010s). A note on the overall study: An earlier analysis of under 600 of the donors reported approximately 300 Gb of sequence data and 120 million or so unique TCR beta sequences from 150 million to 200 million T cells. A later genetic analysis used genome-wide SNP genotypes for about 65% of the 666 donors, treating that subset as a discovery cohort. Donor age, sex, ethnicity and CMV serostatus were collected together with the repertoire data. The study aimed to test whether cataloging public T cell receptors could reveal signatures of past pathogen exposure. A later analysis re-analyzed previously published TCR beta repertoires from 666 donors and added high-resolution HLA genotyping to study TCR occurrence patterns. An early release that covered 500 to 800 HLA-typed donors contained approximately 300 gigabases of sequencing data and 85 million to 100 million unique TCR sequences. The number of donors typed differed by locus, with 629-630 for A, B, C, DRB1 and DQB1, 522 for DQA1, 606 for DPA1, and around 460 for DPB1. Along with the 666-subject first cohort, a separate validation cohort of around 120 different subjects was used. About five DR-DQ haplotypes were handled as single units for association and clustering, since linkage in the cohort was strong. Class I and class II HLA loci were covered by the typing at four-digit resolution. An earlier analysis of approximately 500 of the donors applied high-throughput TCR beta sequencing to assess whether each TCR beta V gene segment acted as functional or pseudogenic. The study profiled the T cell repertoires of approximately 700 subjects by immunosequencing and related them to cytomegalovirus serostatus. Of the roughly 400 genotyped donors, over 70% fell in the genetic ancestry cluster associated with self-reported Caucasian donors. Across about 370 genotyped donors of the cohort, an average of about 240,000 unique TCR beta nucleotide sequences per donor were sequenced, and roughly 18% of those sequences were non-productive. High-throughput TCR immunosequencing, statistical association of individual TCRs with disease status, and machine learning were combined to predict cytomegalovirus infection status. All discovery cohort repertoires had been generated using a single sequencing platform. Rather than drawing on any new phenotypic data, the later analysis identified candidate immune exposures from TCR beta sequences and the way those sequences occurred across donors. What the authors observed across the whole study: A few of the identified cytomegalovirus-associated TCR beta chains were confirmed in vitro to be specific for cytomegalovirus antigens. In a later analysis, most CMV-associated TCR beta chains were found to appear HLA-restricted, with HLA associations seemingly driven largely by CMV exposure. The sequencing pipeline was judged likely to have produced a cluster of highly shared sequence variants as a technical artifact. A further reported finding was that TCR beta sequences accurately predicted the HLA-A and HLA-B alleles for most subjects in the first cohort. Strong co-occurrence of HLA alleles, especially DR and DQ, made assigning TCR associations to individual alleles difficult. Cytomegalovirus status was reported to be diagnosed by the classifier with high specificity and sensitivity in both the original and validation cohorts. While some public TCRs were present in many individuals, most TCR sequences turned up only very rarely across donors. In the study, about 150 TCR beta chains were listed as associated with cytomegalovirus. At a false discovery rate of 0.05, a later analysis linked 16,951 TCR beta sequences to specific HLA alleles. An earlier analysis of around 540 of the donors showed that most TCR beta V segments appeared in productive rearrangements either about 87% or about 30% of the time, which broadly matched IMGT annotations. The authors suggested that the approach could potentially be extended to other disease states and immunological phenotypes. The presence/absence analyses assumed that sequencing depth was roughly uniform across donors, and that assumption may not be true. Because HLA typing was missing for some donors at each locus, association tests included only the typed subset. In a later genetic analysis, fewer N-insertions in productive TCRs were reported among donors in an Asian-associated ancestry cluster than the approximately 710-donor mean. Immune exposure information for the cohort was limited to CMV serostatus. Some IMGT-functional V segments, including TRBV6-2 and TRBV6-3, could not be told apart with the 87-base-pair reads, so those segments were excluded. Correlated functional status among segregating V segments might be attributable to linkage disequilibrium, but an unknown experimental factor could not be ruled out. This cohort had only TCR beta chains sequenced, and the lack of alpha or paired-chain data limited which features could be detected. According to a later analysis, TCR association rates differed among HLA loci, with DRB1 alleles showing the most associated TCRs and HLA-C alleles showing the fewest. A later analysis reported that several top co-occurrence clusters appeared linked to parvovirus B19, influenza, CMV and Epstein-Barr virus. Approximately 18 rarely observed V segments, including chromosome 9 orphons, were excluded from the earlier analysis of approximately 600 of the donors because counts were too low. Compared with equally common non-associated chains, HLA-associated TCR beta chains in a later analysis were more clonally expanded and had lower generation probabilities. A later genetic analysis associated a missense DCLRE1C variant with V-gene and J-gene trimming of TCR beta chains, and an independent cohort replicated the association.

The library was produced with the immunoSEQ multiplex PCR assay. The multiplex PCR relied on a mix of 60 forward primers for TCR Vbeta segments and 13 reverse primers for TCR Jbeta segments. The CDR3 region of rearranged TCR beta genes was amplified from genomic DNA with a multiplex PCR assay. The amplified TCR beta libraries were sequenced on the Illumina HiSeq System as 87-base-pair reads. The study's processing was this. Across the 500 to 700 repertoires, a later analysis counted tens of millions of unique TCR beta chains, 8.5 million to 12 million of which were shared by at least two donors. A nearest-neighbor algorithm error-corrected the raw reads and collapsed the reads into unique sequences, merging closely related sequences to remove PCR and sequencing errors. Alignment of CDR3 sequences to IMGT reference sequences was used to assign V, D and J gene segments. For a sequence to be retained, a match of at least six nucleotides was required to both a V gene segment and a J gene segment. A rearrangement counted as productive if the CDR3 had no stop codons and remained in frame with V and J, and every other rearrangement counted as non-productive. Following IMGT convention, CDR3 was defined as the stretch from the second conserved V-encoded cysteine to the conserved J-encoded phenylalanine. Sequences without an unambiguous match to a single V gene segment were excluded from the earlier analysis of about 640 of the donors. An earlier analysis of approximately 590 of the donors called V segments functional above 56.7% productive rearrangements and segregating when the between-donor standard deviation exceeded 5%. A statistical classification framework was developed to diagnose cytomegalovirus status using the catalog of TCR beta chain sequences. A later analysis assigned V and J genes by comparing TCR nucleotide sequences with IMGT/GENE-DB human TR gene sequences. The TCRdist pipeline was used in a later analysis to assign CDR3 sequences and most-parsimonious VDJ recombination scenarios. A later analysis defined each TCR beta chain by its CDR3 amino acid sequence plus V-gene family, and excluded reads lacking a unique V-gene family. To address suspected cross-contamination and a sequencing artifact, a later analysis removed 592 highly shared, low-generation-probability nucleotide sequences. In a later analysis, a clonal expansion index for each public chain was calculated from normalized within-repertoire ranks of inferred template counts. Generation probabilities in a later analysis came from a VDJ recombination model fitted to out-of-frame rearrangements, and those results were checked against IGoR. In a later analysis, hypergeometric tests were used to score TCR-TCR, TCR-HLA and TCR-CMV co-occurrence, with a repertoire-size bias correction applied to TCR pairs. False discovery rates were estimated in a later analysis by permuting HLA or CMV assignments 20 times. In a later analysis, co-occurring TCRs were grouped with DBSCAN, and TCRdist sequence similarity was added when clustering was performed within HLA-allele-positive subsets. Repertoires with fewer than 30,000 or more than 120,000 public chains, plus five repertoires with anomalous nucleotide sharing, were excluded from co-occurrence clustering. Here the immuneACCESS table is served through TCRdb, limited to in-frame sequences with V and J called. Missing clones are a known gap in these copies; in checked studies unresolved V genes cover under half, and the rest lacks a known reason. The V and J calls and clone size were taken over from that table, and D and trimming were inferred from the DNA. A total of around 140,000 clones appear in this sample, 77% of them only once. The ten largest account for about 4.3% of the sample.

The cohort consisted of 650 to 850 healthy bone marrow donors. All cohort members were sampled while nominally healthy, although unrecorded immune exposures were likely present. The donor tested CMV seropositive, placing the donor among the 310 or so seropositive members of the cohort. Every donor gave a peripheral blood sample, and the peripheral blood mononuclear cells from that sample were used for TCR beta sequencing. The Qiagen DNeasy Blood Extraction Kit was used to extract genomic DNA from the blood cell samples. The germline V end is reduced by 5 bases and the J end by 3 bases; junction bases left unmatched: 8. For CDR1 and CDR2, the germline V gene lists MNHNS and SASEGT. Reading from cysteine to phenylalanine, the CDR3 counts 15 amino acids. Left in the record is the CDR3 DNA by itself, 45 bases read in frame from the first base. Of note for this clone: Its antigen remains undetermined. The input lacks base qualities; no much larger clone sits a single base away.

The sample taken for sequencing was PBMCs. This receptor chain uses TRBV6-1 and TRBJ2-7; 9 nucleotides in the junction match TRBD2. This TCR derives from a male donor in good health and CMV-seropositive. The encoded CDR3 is CASSKGSGSIYEQYF. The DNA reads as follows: TGTGCCAGCAGTAAAGGTAGCGGGAGTATCTACGAGCAGTACTTC.